Shown below are 19 T cell receptor beta chains from a single sample sequenced in a study of shared clonotypes between healthy human individuals. It was CD45RO-negative cells, positively selected for CCR7, that made up naive CD8 cells, with terminally differentiated effector memory CD45RA+ cells excluded. Profiled with immunoSEQ multiplex PCR; TCRdb holds only in-frame clones, not every one. Of some 1,900,000 clones in the sample, roughly 95% were seen once. Sequencing was performed on naive CD8+ T cells sorted from blood. Receptors originate from a man aged 18-30 years in good health.

This chain connects TRBV27 to TRBJ2-2; no reliable D call. The V end lost 2 bases, the J end lost 1 base, and 11 bases lay between the germline ends. CDR3 length: 16 amino acids. CDR1 and CDR2 from the germline V gene are MNHEY and SMNVEV (reference sequence). The CDR3 sequence: CASSLIGPKNTGELFF. For the CDR3, the DNA is TGTGCCAGCAGTTTAATAGGGCCAAAGAACACCGGGGAGCTGTTTTTT.

This clone was found once. The V gene is TRBV27, the J gene TRBJ2-2; 8 bases align to TRBD2. CDR1 and CDR2 (germline): MNHEY, SMNVEV (reference sequence). Trimming took 3 bases from V and 3 from J; bases not matched to a gene: 6. The CDR3 is 16 amino acids. The CDR3 DNA reads as TGTGCCAGCAGTTTTATAGCGGGAAGTCACACCGGGGAGCTGTTTTTT. It specifies CASSFIAGSHTGELFF.

The chain carries TRBV9 and TRBJ2-1; D unclear. Trimming cost V 1 base and J 10 bases, with 12 bases left between them. The CDR3 is 13 amino acids. CDR1 SGDLS and CDR2 YYNGEE come from the germline V gene. Here the CDR3 reads CASSVMPPREQFF. In nucleotides, the CDR3 is TGTGCCAGCAGCGTAATGCCTCCACGCGAGCAGTTCTTC. Based on the CDR3 plus reference TRBV9 and TRBJ2-1, the full variable domain is DSGVTQTPKHLITATGQRVTLRCSPRSGDLSVYWYQQSLDQGLQFLIQYYNGEERAKGNILERFSAQQFPDLHSELNLSSLELGDSALYFCASSVMPPREQFFGPGTRLTVL.

The chain joins TRBV13 to TRBJ2-3, with no clear D. Looked up from germline, CDR1 is PRHDT and CDR2 is FYEKMQ (reference sequence). V was clipped by 4 bases and J by 0 bases, with 5 bases between them. This CDR3 region has 13 residues. The CDR3 DNA reads TGTGCCAGCAGCTGGGCCAGCACAGATACGCAGTATTTT. As protein: CASSWASTDTQYF.

CDR3 sequence: CASRRPQGQPHGYTF. The CDR3 region has the DNA TGCGCCAGCAGGAGGCCCCAGGGACAGCCACATGGCTACACCTTC. The chain has TRBV10-2 and TRBJ1-2; 7 bases are a match to TRBD1. Germline V gives CDR1 WSHSY, CDR2 SAAADI. The CDR3 runs 15 residues. The V and J ends lost 6 bases and 6 bases, in that order; junction bases with no gene match: 13.

Only a few counts were recorded for this clone. This chain links TRBV30 with TRBJ1-1; 7 positions agree with TRBD1. This CDR3 region has 10 residues. CDR1 GTSNPN and CDR2 SVGIG come from the germline V gene (reference sequence). V trimming: 8 bases; J trimming: 5 bases; junction bases outside the gene matches: 2. The CDR3, as DNA: TGTGCCACACAGGGGACTGAAGCTTTCTTT. Translation gives CATQGTEAFF.

Notes on this clone: Other DNA sequences of this sample code for an identical CDR3. V gene TRBV19 combines with J gene TRBJ1-1; D uncertain. The length of the CDR3 is 13 residues. The germline V gene has CDR1 LNHDA and CDR2 SQIVND (reference sequence). Trimming removed 1 base at V and 2 bases at J, with 5 bases between. CDR3 coding DNA: TGTGCCAGTAGTATAGGCACCAACACTGAAGCTTTCTTT. It encodes CASSIGTNTEAFF.

The chain links TRBV4-3 to TRBJ1-2; D unresolved. CDR3 length: 18 residues. Germline V gene lookup returns CDR1 LGHNA and CDR2 YSLEER. V dropped 0 bases and J dropped 0 bases, with 17 bases sitting between them. CDR3 sequence (DNA): TGCGCCAGCAGCCAAGACCGGGAGGGAACACGAACTAACTATGGCTACACCTTC. Translated, it gives CASSQDREGTRTNYGYTF.

The V call is TRBV7-2, the J call TRBJ2-5; no firm D call. Trimming left V 2 bases short and J 3 bases short, with 10 bases between. Germline V gene lookup returns CDR1 SGHTA and CDR2 FQGNSA. The CDR3 runs 14 residues. In nucleotides, the CDR3 is TGTGCCAGCAGCTTAATGGGTCCCAAAGAGACCCAGTACTTC. Amino acids: CASSLMGPKETQYF.

J is TRBJ1-1 and V is TRBV5-1; D is ambiguous. Germline CDR1 and CDR2: SGHRS and YFSETQ. The CDR3 length is 14 residues. V lost 0 bases, J lost 1 base, and 7 bases lay in between. The CDR3 DNA is TGCGCCAGCAGCTTGGCTCGGTCGAACACTGAAGCTTTCTTT. It translates to CASSLARSNTEAFF.

The V and J genes are TRBV9 and TRBJ1-5; D gene uncertain. The V end was cut by 3 bases, the J end by 5 bases, with 9 bases between. The CDR3 contains 13 residues. Germline CDR1 and CDR2: SGDLS and YYNGEE. The CDR3 sequence: CASSADGYQPQHF. The CDR3 nucleotides are TGTGCCAGCAGCGCCGACGGCTATCAGCCCCAGCATTTT.

The chain recombines TRBV11-2 with TRBJ2-5, with D perhaps TRBD2 (6 bases). The CDR3 covers 14 residues. The V end was cut by 0 bases, the J end by 7 bases, with 12 bases between. CDR1 is SGHAT, CDR2 FQNNGV, per germline. CDR3 amino acids: CASSLEGRDVTQYF. In DNA, the CDR3 is TGTGCCAGCAGCTTAGAAGGGCGGGATGTGACCCAGTACTTC.

This chain connects TRBV5-8 to TRBJ2-7; tentatively, D is TRBD1 or TRBD2 (5 bases each). The ends were cut back, 3 bases at V and 0 bases at J, with 19 bases in the middle. Looked up from germline, CDR1 is SGHTS and CDR2 is YDEGEE. The CDR3 extends over 17 amino acids. CDR3 nucleotide sequence: TGTGCCAGCAGCTCTCGCGAACAGGAGGCCCTCTCCTACGAGCAGTACTTC. Its protein is CASSSREQEALSYEQYF.

The chain couples TRBV6-4 to TRBJ1-1; D ambiguous. Trimming pared 2 bases from V and 1 base from J, leaving 11 bases between. The CDR3 contains 15 residues. CDR1 and CDR2 (germline): MRHNA, SNTAGT. For the CDR3, the DNA is TGTGCCAGCAGTGACGTTATACCGGGGAACACTGAAGCTTTCTTT. Translated, it gives CASSDVIPGNTEAFF.

The chain has TRBV19 and TRBJ1-1; TRBD1 aligns across 7 bases. Germline trimming cut 2 bases from V and 3 bases from J; bases unmatched to any gene: 6. This CDR3 contains 15 residues. Germline CDR1 reads LNHDA; CDR2 reads SQIVND (reference sequence). CDR3 DNA: TGTGCCAGTAGTATACCGACAGGGATTGACACTGAAGCTTTCTTT. Its translation is CASSIPTGIDTEAFF. Supplemented by reference TRBV19 and TRBJ1-1, the full variable domain reads DGGITQSPKYLFRKEGQNVTLSCEQNLNHDAMYWYRQDPGQGLRLIYYSQIVNDFQKGDIAEGYSVSREKKESFPLTVTSAQKNPTAFYLCASSIPTGIDTEAFFGQGTRLTVV.

This clone was recorded at least ten times. This sample also contains other DNA sequences that code for the same CDR3. The chain links TRBV13 to TRBJ1-1; weak D call: TRBD1 (6 bases). CDR3 length: 14 residues. V dropped 1 base and J dropped 0 bases, with 6 bases sitting between them. The germline V gene encodes CDR1 PRHDT and CDR2 FYEKMQ (reference sequence). The CDR3 region is CASSLEGVNTEAFF. The CDR3 nucleotides read TGTGCCAGCAGCTTAGAGGGGGTGAACACTGAAGCTTTCTTT.

The gene calls are TRBV4-1 and TRBJ2-5; 11 bases are shared with TRBD2. CDR1 and CDR2 from the germline V gene are MGHRA and YSYEKL. The J segment lost 5 bases and the V segment lost 1 base, leaving 12 bases of the junction unmatched. This CDR3 has 18 amino acids. CDR3 nucleotides: TGCGCCAGCAGCCAAGGCCTCGGGTCGGCTAGCGGGGGGGAGACCCAGTACTTC. This gives the protein CASSQGLGSASGGETQYF.

The rearrangement links TRBV27 to TRBJ1-5; D might be TRBD1 (5 bases). Trimming left V 1 base short and J 2 bases short, with 9 bases between. This CDR3 comprises 15 residues. CDR1 MNHEY and CDR2 SMNVEV come from the germline V gene (reference sequence). The CDR3 loop is CASSLFPGGNQPQHF. Written as DNA, the CDR3 is TGTGCCAGCAGTTTATTTCCGGGGGGCAATCAGCCCCAGCATTTT.

This chain connects TRBV7-8 to TRBJ2-5; D not certain. Germline V gene lookup returns CDR1 SGHVS and CDR2 FQNEAQ. There are 12 residues in the CDR3. Trimming stripped 5 bases from V and 5 bases from J, with 9 bases between. The CDR3 loop is CASSPTEETQYF. CDR3 bases: TGTGCCAGCAGCCCGACTGAGGAGACCCAGTACTTC.